These T cell receptor beta chains were read from a single sample in a study of identifying expanded T cells in peripheral blood. Some clones are missing from TCRdb's copy, which holds only in-frame ones; the method was immunoSEQ multiplex PCR. The table lists tens of thousands of clones, around 83% of them singletons, with roughly 4.1% in the top ten. Sequencing input: blood. The receptors come from a person aged 18-69 years in good health. Each CDR3 is given with its conserved first and last residue. The D gene is left open where the match is weak. Only some rows state a clone size, as once, few, many or a class for expanded clones.

j_call d_call v_call clone_size cdr3_nt cdr3_aa
TRBJ1-6 TRBD1 TRBV14 - TGTGCCAGCAGCTTAACAGGGGGGGGTTCACCCCTCCACTTT CASSLTGGGSPLHF
TRBJ1-4 - TRBV18 - TGTGCCAGCTCACTCAGGGTTACGAATGAAAAACTGTTTTTT CASSLRVTNEKLFF
TRBJ1-6 TRBD1 TRBV7-2 - TGTGCCAGCAGCTTTAATGGCAGGGCCAGGGGGGGTAGATCACCCCTCCACTTT CASSFNGRARGGRSPLHF
TRBJ2-7 - TRBV7-9 - TGTGCCAGCAGCTTTCGGAGGCGGGGGCCTCTCGACGAGCAGTACTTC CASSFRRRGPLDEQYF
TRBJ1-6 - TRBV4-1 - TGCGCCAGCAGCCAAGGTTGGGGGAATTCACCCCTCCACTTT CASSQGWGNSPLHF
TRBJ2-1 TRBD1 TRBV5-5 once TGTGCCAGCAGCTTTTTCGGACAGGGCGGCAATGAGCAGTTCTTC CASSFFGQGGNEQFF
TRBJ2-6 TRBD1 TRBV27 - TGTGCCACCGGGACAGGGGAATATGGTAGTGGGGCCAACGTCCTGACTTTC CATGTGEYGSGANVLTF
TRBJ2-7 - TRBV30 - TGTGCCTGGAGTGGATTCGGTAGGCAGACACTCTCCTACGAGCAGTACTTC CAWSGFGRQTLSYEQYF
TRBJ2-1 - TRBV5-8 - TGTGCCAGCAGCTTGTGGACCCAAGGGTCGTACAATGAGCAGTTCTTC CASSLWTQGSYNEQFF
TRBJ2-1 - TRBV9 - TGTGCCAGCAGCGTGGGGGGTTCCGGGTTCGACAATGAGCAGTTCTTC CASSVGGSGFDNEQFF
TRBJ2-7 - TRBV25-1 - TGTGCCAGCAGCGCAGGTATTCTGCGGGAGCAGTACTTC CASSAGILREQYF
TRBJ2-7 - TRBV4-3 - TGCGCCAGCAGCCAAGGGGCGGTGGGACACTACGAGCAGTACTTC CASSQGAVGHYEQYF
TRBJ1-2 - TRBV7-2 few TGTGCCAGCAGCCTTACAGGGCTAGCTAACTATGGCTACACCTTC CASSLTGLANYGYTF
TRBJ2-7 TRBD1 TRBV6-6 - TGTGCCAGCAGTTTCCGGGACAGGGCTTACGAGCAGTACTTC CASSFRDRAYEQYF
TRBJ1-3 - TRBV5-1 - TGCGCCAGCAGCTTCCTGGGGCTCTCTGGAAACACCATATATTTT CASSFLGLSGNTIYF
TRBJ2-1 - TRBV7-3 - TGTGCCAGCAGCTCCGCGAGGAACAATGAGCAGTTCTTC CASSSARNNEQFF
TRBJ1-1 - TRBV2 - TGTGCCACCCTGGAGGGACGGAACACTGAAGCTTTCTTT CATLEGRNTEAFF
TRBJ1-1 - TRBV6-1 - TGTGCCAGCAGTGGACTCATGAACACTGAAGCTTTCTTT CASSGLMNTEAFF
TRBJ1-2 TRBD1 TRBV27 - TGTGCCAGCAGAACACCGGGACAGGGGTCCCATGGCTACACCTTC CASRTPGQGSHGYTF
TRBJ1-2 - TRBV6-5 - TGTGCCAGCAGAATGCAGAAACCTGGGGCTGGCTACACCTTC CASRMQKPGAGYTF
TRBJ1-1 - TRBV29-1 - TGCAGCGTTGAACAGGGTTGGGCTGAAGCTTTCTTT CSVEQGWAEAFF
TRBJ1-1 - TRBV15 - TGTGCCACCAGCAGACAAATGAACACTGAAGCTTTCTTT CATSRQMNTEAFF
TRBJ2-2 - TRBV7-6 once TGTGCCAGCAGCTTAGGACAGAAGAACACCGGGGAGCTGTTTTTT CASSLGQKNTGELFF
TRBJ1-1 - TRBV6-5 once TGTGCCAGCAGTTACGGCATGAACACTGAAGCTTTCTTT CASSYGMNTEAFF
TRBJ1-5 - TRBV29-1 - TGCAGCGTTGGGTGGGGAACGAATCAGCCCCAGCATTTT CSVGWGTNQPQHF
TRBJ1-4 - TRBV5-1 - TGCGCCAGCAGCTTGGAGGGCCCTCCGCTTGAAAAACTGTTTTTT CASSLEGPPLEKLFF
TRBJ1-1 TRBD1 TRBV29-1 - TGCAGCGCTGGGACAGGGCTAAACACTGAAGCTTTCTTT CSAGTGLNTEAFF
TRBJ1-3 - TRBV11-3 few TGTGCCAGCAGCTCCCGATCATCGGGGGCCAGTGGAAACACCATATATTTT CASSSRSSGASGNTIYF
TRBJ1-1 - TRBV11-3 - TGTGCCAGCAGCCCGAGGGGGGCGCGCACTGAAGCTTTCTTT CASSPRGARTEAFF
TRBJ1-1 - TRBV5-1 - TGCGCCAGCAGCTTAGCCGGGGGTCCAGCTTTCTTT CASSLAGGPAFF
TRBJ1-2 TRBD1 TRBV7-9 - TGTGCCAGCAGCTTGGGCTTACAGGGGGGCTATGGCTACACCTTC CASSLGLQGGYGYTF
TRBJ1-2 - TRBV7-2 - TGTGCCAGCAGCTTATTCCCGATTTCGGGGGGCTACACCTTC CASSLFPISGGYTF
TRBJ2-4 - TRBV6-1 once TGTGCCAGCAGTGAAGCGCTGACAGGACCTCTAGCCAAAAACATTCAGTACTTC CASSEALTGPLAKNIQYF
TRBJ2-3 TRBD1 TRBV18 - TGTGCCAGCTCACCGGGACAGGGCGTCGATACGCAGTATTTT CASSPGQGVDTQYF
TRBJ2-7 - TRBV5-1 - TGCGCCAGCAGCTTGGAGCAGGGTTTCTCCTACGAGCAGTACTTC CASSLEQGFSYEQYF
TRBJ1-1 - TRBV5-6 - TGTGCCAGCAGCTTGTTGGGGGGCATTGAAGCTTTCTTT CASSLLGGIEAFF
TRBJ2-3 TRBD2 TRBV10-2 - TGCGCCAGCAGGGAGACTAGCGGGGGAGATACGCAGTATTTT CASRETSGGDTQYF
TRBJ1-3 - TRBV7-9 - TGTGCCAGCAGCCCCCCAAGGGTGGGTACCGCCTCTGGAAACACCATATATTTT CASSPPRVGTASGNTIYF
TRBJ1-2 - TRBV5-1 - TGCGCCAGCAGCTTGGCCAGTGAGGGCCCCCATGGCTACACCTTC CASSLASEGPHGYTF
TRBJ2-1 - TRBV7-6 once TGTGCCAGCAGCTTTCTCCCGAACAATGAGCAGTTCTTC CASSFLPNNEQFF